The 25 T cell receptor beta chains presented below share a single source sample, sequenced in a study of shared clonotypes between healthy human individuals. Assay used: immunoSEQ multiplex PCR; TCRdb lists only in-frame clones, some missing. Counted here are approximately 710,000 clones, about 92% occurring once; the ten biggest clones make up 30% to 35%. The sample was memory CD8+ T cells from PBMCs. Sample subset: CD45RO+ cells pooled with CCR7-negative TemRA cells. Receptor source: a young man in good health. Some clones in this sample may be carry-over from other donors' samples.

V usage is TRBV9 and J usage is TRBJ2-3; no clear D gene. Per germline, CDR1 SGDLS and CDR2 YYNGEE. The CDR3 is made up of 12 amino acids. The V and J ends lost 2 bases and 3 bases respectively, with 4 bases between them. In DNA form, the CDR3 reads TGTGCCAGCAGCGTGGAGACAGATACGCAGTATTTT. Its protein product is CASSVETDTQYF. The full variable domain, completed using reference TRBV9 and TRBJ2-3, is DSGVTQTPKHLITATGQRVTLRCSPRSGDLSVYWYQQSLDQGLQFLIQYYNGEERAKGNILERFSAQQFPDLHSELNLSSLELGDSALYFCASSVETDTQYFGPGTRLTVL.

The chain employs TRBV7-9 and TRBJ1-3; D is undetermined. Germline loops: CDR1 SEHNR, CDR2 FQNEAQ (reference sequence). Trimming removed 5 bases from V and 4 bases from J, with 24 bases in between. The CDR3 consists of 18 residues. For the CDR3, the DNA is TGTGCCAGCAGCAGTTTTCCGGGGAACGGGCTCGCCGGAAACACCATATATTTT. Encoded protein: CASSSFPGNGLAGNTIYF.

The J gene is TRBJ2-7, the V gene TRBV10-2, with 8 bases lining up with TRBD1. This CDR3 is 14 amino acids long. Germline lookup yields CDR1 WSHSY and CDR2 SAAADI. The junction had 8 bases not matched to a gene; V was cut back by 4 bases and J by 6 bases. The CDR3 here is CASSAGQGSSEQYF. The DNA of the CDR3 is TGCGCCAGCAGTGCCGGACAGGGTAGTAGCGAGCAGTACTTC.

The chain combines TRBV10-2 with TRBJ2-7, with D perhaps TRBD2 (6 bases). CDR3 size: 16 residues. Germline V gene sequence: CDR1 WSHSY, CDR2 SAAADI. The ends were cut back, 0 bases at V and 2 bases at J, with 14 bases in the middle. The CDR3 nucleotides read TGCGCCAGCAGTGAGTCCTGGCGGGACCGGACCTACGAGCAGTACTTC. Translated: CASSESWRDRTYEQYF.

The genes are TRBV28 and TRBJ2-5, with D perhaps TRBD2 (7 bases). The J call may be incorrect, as the DNA end agrees better with TRBJ2-7. Germline V gene data show CDR1 as MDHEN and CDR2 as SYDVKM. CDR3 size: 15 residues. CDR3 coding DNA: TGTGCCAGCAGTTTAGGGGGGGCGCGTGGCTACGAGCAGTACTTC. Its protein is CASSLGGARGYEQYF.

This clone was counted many times. This chain uses TRBV6-1 with TRBJ2-7; no clear D. Germline values: CDR1 MNHNS, CDR2 SASEGT. V was cut by 5 bases and J by 12 bases, with 14 bases left in between. CDR3 length equals 11 residues. This CDR3 is CASSQDLLPYF. DNA for the CDR3: TGTGCCAGCAGTCAGGATCTGCTGCCGTACTTC.

The chain uses TRBV10-3 and TRBJ2-7, with D perhaps being TRBD1 or TRBD2 (5 bases each). V shed 3 bases and J shed 2 bases, with 14 bases lying between them. Looked up from germline, CDR1 is ENHRY and CDR2 is SYGVKD. The CDR3 is 15 residues long. The CDR3 loop reads CAISETGTSTYEQYF. The CDR3 bases are TGTGCCATCAGTGAAACCGGGACGTCAACCTACGAGCAGTACTTC.

This chain links TRBV19 with TRBJ2-5; D may correspond to TRBD1 or TRBD2 (6 bases each). This CDR3 spans 14 amino acids. V was clipped by 6 bases and J by 2 bases, with 13 bases between them. Germline V gene sequence: CDR1 LNHDA, CDR2 SQIVND (reference sequence). The CDR3 DNA follows: TGTGCCAGTAGCCCTCCGGGGGCACAAGAGACCCAGTACTTC. It is translated as CASSPPGAQETQYF.

The rearrangement joins TRBV9 to TRBJ2-1, with a weak D call TRBD1 (6 bases). Per the germline V gene, CDR1 is SGDLS and CDR2 is YYNGEE. Between the trimmed V and J ends, which lost 4 bases and 0 bases, there was a span of 14 bases. This CDR3 is built from 16 residues. CDR3 DNA: TGTGCCAGCAGCCCTTTCCAGGGGCCCTCCTACAATGAGCAGTTCTTC. Translated: CASSPFQGPSYNEQFF.

The chain links TRBV6-1 to TRBJ1-5; possibly TRBD1 for D (5 bases). Per the germline V gene, CDR1 is MNHNS and CDR2 is SASEGT. Deletions cut 6 bases from V and 4 bases from J, with 19 bases between. The CDR3 is 16 amino acids. The DNA of the CDR3 is TGTGCCAGCAGGGAAAAGGGACCTTTCCCGAATCAGCCCCAGCATTTT. Amino acid sequence: CASREKGPFPNQPQHF.

This clone was seen once. CDR3 region: CASSSADEEQNYGYTF. CDR3 DNA: TGTGCCAGCAGTTCCGCGGACGAAGAACAGAACTATGGCTACACCTTC. The rearrangement uses TRBV6-5 and TRBJ1-2, with unresolved D. The CDR3 is 16 amino acids. V was clipped by 4 bases and J by 2 bases, with 17 bases between them. Per germline, CDR1 MNHEY and CDR2 SVGAGI.

This sequence joins TRBV4-1 and TRBJ2-7, with 8 bases identical to TRBD1. The CDR3 length is 17 residues. Germline CDR1 MGHRA, CDR2 YSYEKL. The ends lost 2 bases at V and 10 bases at J; junction bases unmatched: 19. Written as DNA, the CDR3 is TGCGCCAGCAGCCAAAGACCGGGAGAGGACAGGGTGGTGGAACAGTACTTC. This translates into CASSQRPGEDRVVEQYF.

The rearrangement uses TRBV10-2 and TRBJ2-1; 10 bases fit TRBD2. Germline CDR1 WSHSY, CDR2 SAAADI. The CDR3 contains 15 residues. V shed 7 bases and J 2 bases; nucleotides not matched to a gene: 5. The CDR3 sequence is CASKASGSPYNEQFF. For the CDR3, the DNA is TGCGCCAGCAAAGCTAGCGGGAGTCCCTACAATGAGCAGTTCTTC.

V usage is TRBV28 and J usage is TRBJ2-3; 8 nucleotides match TRBD2. Trimming removed 6 bases from V and 3 bases from J; junction bases left unmatched: 11. CDR3 length equals 16 residues. The V gene's germline CDR1 is MDHEN and CDR2 SYDVKM. CDR3 in DNA: TGTGCCAGCAGCTCCCGGGGGGGGAGGAGGACAGATACGCAGTATTTT. This gives the protein CASSSRGGRRTDTQYF. The complete variable domain, with remaining parts taken from reference TRBV28 and TRBJ2-3, reads DVKVTQSSRYLVKRTGEKVFLECVQDMDHENMFWYRQDPGLGLRLIYFSYDVKMKEKGDIPEGYSVSREKKERFSLILESASTNQTSMYLCASSSRGGRRTDTQYFGPGTRLTVL.

The chain couples TRBV4-2 to TRBJ2-7, with TRBD2 identical over 9 bases. V trimming: 0 bases; J trimming: 3 bases; junction bases outside the gene matches: 3. This CDR3 spans 15 amino acids. Per the germline V gene, CDR1 is LGHNA and CDR2 is YNFKEQ. The CDR3 loop is CASSQELSGSYEQYF. The CDR3 nucleotides are TGTGCCAGCAGCCAAGAGCTTAGCGGGAGCTACGAGCAGTACTTC.

The chain recombines TRBV9 with TRBJ2-1; possible D gene TRBD2, 6 bases. The CDR3 consists of 15 residues. From germline, CDR1 is SGDLS and CDR2 YYNGEE. The V gene lost 0 bases and the J gene lost 6 bases, with 13 bases spanning the gap. The CDR3 sequence: CASSVGRVGSNEQFF. The CDR3 DNA reads TGTGCCAGCAGCGTAGGGAGGGTGGGGTCCAATGAGCAGTTCTTC.

This clone occurred once. The chain combines TRBV2 with TRBJ2-7; 7 bases map to TRBD2. The J segment lost 2 bases and the V segment lost 8 bases, leaving 9 bases of the junction unmatched. Germline V gene sequence: CDR1 SNHLY, CDR2 FYNNEI. The CDR3 sequence is 14 residues long. The chain's CDR3 is CASHGGGVTYEQYF. As DNA, the CDR3 is TGTGCCAGCCACGGGGGAGGGGTAACCTACGAGCAGTACTTC.

V is TRBV9 and J is TRBJ2-1; unclear D gene. Looked up from germline, CDR1 is SGDLS and CDR2 is YYNGEE. Trimming removed 4 bases from V and 2 bases from J, with 10 bases in between. The CDR3 has 14 residues. The CDR3 DNA reads as TGTGCCAGCAGCAGAGGACGGGCCTACAATGAGCAGTTCTTC. It specifies CASSRGRAYNEQFF.

The chain has TRBV9 and TRBJ2-2; 12 bases map to TRBD1. The CDR3 consists of 18 residues. CDR1 and CDR2 (germline): SGDLS, YYNGEE. J was trimmed by 4 bases and V by 3 bases; bases with no gene match: 10. Written as DNA, the CDR3 is TGTGCCAGCAGCGAGCCCGGGACAGGGGGCGACGCCACCGGGGAGCTGTTTTTT. It specifies CASSEPGTGGDATGELFF.

A word on this clone: Other DNA sequences in the same sample also yield this CDR3. The chain joins TRBV28 to TRBJ1-2; D remains ambiguous. Germline assignment: CDR1 MDHEN and CDR2 SYDVKM. The CDR3 is 13 residues long. V was clipped by 1 base and J by 2 bases, with 5 bases between them. The CDR3 DNA sequence: TGTGCCAGCAGTTTATCTGGAAACTATGGCTACACCTTC. This translates into CASSLSGNYGYTF.

This clone was detected once. The V and J genes are TRBV5-1 and TRBJ2-7, with D perhaps TRBD2 (6 bases). The CDR3 runs 15 residues. Germline CDR1 reads SGHRS; CDR2 reads YFSETQ. Trimming left V 3 bases short and J 4 bases short, with 17 bases between. CDR3 sequence reads: CASSSIRGERYEQYF. The CDR3 DNA is TGCGCCAGCAGCTCAATACGCGGGGAACGTTACGAGCAGTACTTC.

This chain joins TRBV6-1 and TRBJ1-5, with unresolved D. The CDR3 has 16 amino acids. Trimming took off 2 bases at V and 2 bases at J, with 13 bases between the two ends. From germline, CDR1 is MNHNS and CDR2 SASEGT. For the CDR3, the DNA is TGTGCCAGCAGTGAATTAGGGAGCAAAGGCAATCAGCCCCAGCATTTT. It yields the protein CASSELGSKGNQPQHF.

This chain joins TRBV7-3 and TRBJ2-5, with 9 bases aligning to TRBD2. Germline V gene lookup returns CDR1 SGHTA and CDR2 FQGTGA. Unmatched junction bases numbered 5, after V lost 2 bases and J lost 4 bases. This CDR3 spans 15 amino acids. CDR3 protein: CASSLAGGPGETQYF. CDR3 in DNA: TGTGCCAGCAGCTTAGCGGGAGGGCCGGGAGAGACCCAGTACTTC.

The chain uses TRBV7-9 and TRBJ1-5, with D unresolved. The germline V and J ends were trimmed by 11 bases and 7 bases, with 30 bases remaining between them. The CDR3 contains 17 residues. Germline V CDR1 and CDR2: SEHNR, FQNEAQ (reference sequence). The CDR3 DNA reads as TGTGCCTACTCCTGGTTGACATTATTAAGACACGGGCAGCCCCAGCATTTT. It encodes CAYSWLTLLRHGQPQHF.

The CDR3 DNA sequence: TGTGCCAGCAGCCAGGGGGGGGGCATCACCTACGAGCAGTACTTC. It yields the protein CASSQGGGITYEQYF. The J gene is TRBJ2-7, the V gene TRBV4-2; tentatively, D is TRBD2 (7 bases). The CDR3 covers 15 residues. Trimming stripped 3 bases from V and 2 bases from J, with 14 bases between. The germline V gene has CDR1 LGHNA and CDR2 YNFKEQ.